This TCR beta chain was identified during a study of blood T cells in healthy people across ages. The study, taken as a whole, reports: Older age coincided with a roughly linear decline in TCR beta diversity per million T cells.

The use of a sample-barcoded 5' primer and a J-beta primer mix characterized a second PCR of roughly 6 to 11 cycles. TCRdb reanalysed the 5' RACE reads using MiXCR and keeps one entry per CDR3 protein. The sample contains 650,000 to 800,000 distinct CDR3 sequences, 52% of which appear only once. This clonotype appeared many times. Its matching antigen is unknown. The CDR3 consists of 11 residues. The germline gives CDR1 DFQATT, CDR2 SNEGSKA (reference sequence). The V end was cut by 3 bases, the J end by 7 bases, with 10 bases between. The chain links TRBV20-1 to TRBJ2-7; D is unclear. This receptor was obtained from a woman aged 80 or over in good health. Material for sequencing was blood. CDR3 amino acids: CSARGYLEQYF. CDR3 nucleotide sequence: TGCAGTGCTAGGGGATACTTAGAGCAGTACTTC.